This is a list of T cell receptor beta chains from one sample in a study of neoadjuvant anti-PD-1 for oral cavity cancer. The protocol was immunoSEQ multiplex PCR, while the TCRdb copy is restricted to in-frame clones and leaves out a portion. The repertoire holds 13,000 or so clones, with around 60% as singletons. The specimen comprised tumor tissue, sampled before nivolumab (anti-PD-1) treatment. All receptors derive from a person aged 40 to 85 with oral cavity squamous cell carcinoma. CDR3s include the opening cysteine and the closing phenylalanine or tryptophan. Fields, in order: clone size, CDR3 length, V gene, J gene, D gene, CDR3 protein, CDR3 DNA. The D gene is left open where the match is weak. Some rows have no size entry. The others give once, few or many, or a class for an expanded clone.

>.|15|TRBV6-5|TRBJ2-5|.
CASSNYRGSQETQYF
TGTGCCAGCAGTAATTACCGGGGATCACAAGAGACCCAGTACTTC
>.|15|TRBV13|TRBJ1-3|.
CASSRPREPINTIYF
TGTGCCAGCAGCCGCCCCCGGGAGCCGATAAACACCATATATTTT
>.|12|TRBV28|TRBJ2-5|.
CASSPYQETQYF
TGTGCCAGCAGTCCCTACCAAGAGACCCAGTACTTC
>.|15|TRBV29-1|TRBJ2-3|TRBD2
CSVSPPGGRADTQYF
TGCAGCGTTTCGCCACCGGGGGGTCGGGCAGATACGCAGTATTTT
>.|14|TRBV7-9|TRBJ2-7|.
CASSFRDGAYEQYF
TGTGCCAGCAGCTTTCGGGACGGAGCCTACGAGCAGTACTTC
>.|12|TRBV6-5|TRBJ1-2|TRBD1
CASSTPGTGDTF
TGTGCCAGCAGTACCCCCGGGACAGGGGATACCTTC
>.|15|TRBV5-1|TRBJ2-3|.
CASSAGLPMWDTQYF
TGCGCCAGCAGCGCGGGACTTCCAATGTGGGATACGCAGTATTTT
>.|15|TRBV28|TRBJ2-5|.
CASPPSPGSKETQYF
TGTGCCAGCCCTCCCTCCCCAGGGTCCAAGGAGACCCAGTACTTC
>.|13|TRBV27|TRBJ1-2|.
CASSLDKNYGYTF
TGTGCCAGCAGTTTGGACAAGAACTATGGCTACACCTTC
>.|15|TRBV28|TRBJ2-3|.
CASSSGSTGPDTQYF
TGTGCCAGCAGTTCCGGTAGTACCGGACCAGATACGCAGTATTTT
>few|16|TRBV4-1|TRBJ2-1|TRBD2
CASSQVLLAGLDEQFF
TGCGCCAGCAGCCAAGTCCTACTAGCGGGTCTGGATGAGCAGTTCTTC
>once|17|TRBV18|TRBJ2-5|.
CASSPPEQALYQETQYF
TGTGCCAGCTCCCCCCCCGAGCAAGCCTTGTACCAAGAGACCCAGTACTTC
>few|11|TRBV5-8|TRBJ1-1|.
CASERSAEAFF
TGTGCCAGCGAGCGGTCGGCTGAAGCTTTCTTT
>few|15|TRBV4-1|TRBJ2-2|.
CASREFLSNTGELFF
TGCGCCAGCAGAGAGTTCCTTTCGAACACCGGGGAGCTGTTTTTT
>.|17|TRBV13|TRBJ1-2|TRBD1
CASSLVGQGLVNYGYTF
TGTGCCAGCAGCTTAGTGGGACAGGGCTTAGTTAACTATGGCTACACCTTC
>.|14|TRBV11-2|TRBJ2-7|TRBD2
CASSFQRGSYEQYF
TGTGCCAGCAGCTTTCAGCGGGGATCCTACGAGCAGTACTTC
>few|15|TRBV28|TRBJ2-7|.
CASSFFQGRSYEQYF
TGTGCCAGCAGTTTTTTCCAGGGGCGCTCCTACGAGCAGTACTTC
>medium-sized|14|TRBV7-9|TRBJ2-7|TRBD2
CASSLRDYTYEQYF
TGTGCCAGCAGCTTACGGGACTACACATACGAGCAGTACTTC
>.|16|TRBV27|TRBJ2-3|.
CASSAAGTLLADTQYF
TGTGCCAGCAGCGCCGCCGGGACACTTCTCGCCGATACGCAGTATTTT
>.|15|TRBV19|TRBJ2-3|.
CASSPREAMVDTQYF
TGTGCCAGTAGTCCTCGGGAAGCGATGGTAGATACGCAGTATTTT
>.|11|TRBV29-1|TRBJ1-2|.
CSVEEGRSYTF
TGCAGCGTTGAAGAGGGGAGATCCTACACCTTC
>.|17|TRBV28|TRBJ1-2|.
CASSLSSDPGRLDGYTF
TGTGCCAGCAGTTTATCGTCGGATCCAGGGCGGCTTGATGGCTACACCTTC
>few|13|TRBV7-2|TRBJ1-4|.
CASSQGFNEKLFF
TGTGCCAGCAGCCAGGGATTTAATGAAAAACTGTTTTTT
>.|12|TRBV7-9|TRBJ2-1|.
CASSFLEGTRVF
TGTGCCAGCAGCTTCCTAGAGGGAACCCGAGTCTTC
>.|11|TRBV28|TRBJ2-1|.
CASSFPGRQFF
TGTGCCAGCAGTTTTCCGGGCCGACAGTTCTTC
>.|13|TRBV5-1|TRBJ2-2|.
CASSSQGAGELFF
TGCGCCAGCAGCTCACAGGGAGCCGGGGAGCTGTTTTTT
>.|14|TRBV7-6|TRBJ2-1|.
CASSGGTPYNEQFF
TGTGCCAGCAGCGGGGGGACACCCTACAATGAGCAGTTCTTC
>.|13|TRBV6-1|TRBJ2-7|.
CASMAAASYEQYF
TGTGCCAGCATGGCGGCGGCATCCTACGAGCAGTACTTC
>.|11|TRBV29-1|TRBJ2-2|.
CSVATTGELFF
TGCAGCGTTGCTACAACCGGGGAGCTGTTTTTT
>.|15|TRBV6-6|TRBJ2-1|TRBD1
CASSKGQGTYNEQFF
TGTGCCAGCAGTAAGGGACAGGGGACCTACAATGAGCAGTTCTTC
>.|12|TRBV5-1|TRBJ1-4|.
CASRRGDEKLFF
TGCGCCAGCCGGAGGGGGGATGAAAAACTGTTTTTT
>.|16|TRBV28|TRBJ1-2|TRBD1
CASSPLPGGATWGNTF
TGTGCCAGCAGTCCACTCCCAGGGGGCGCAACATGGGGCAACACCTTC
>once|15|TRBV27|TRBJ1-4|.
CASSSRQEPYEKLFF
TGTGCCAGCAGTTCTCGACAGGAACCCTATGAAAAACTGTTTTTT
>.|14|TRBV7-9|TRBJ1-4|.
CASSGGVLNEKLFF
TGTGCCAGCAGCGGGGGGGTCTTAAATGAAAAACTGTTTTTT
>few|14|TRBV28|TRBJ1-2|TRBD1
CASSRDRSSYGYTF
TGTGCCAGCAGTCGGGACAGATCCTCCTATGGCTACACCTTC
>.|16|TRBV9|TRBJ2-3|.
CASSVGGTRSTDTQYF
TGTGCCAGCAGCGTAGGAGGGACACGAAGCACAGATACGCAGTATTTT
>once|13|TRBV7-9|TRBJ1-1|.
CASSLTSPAEAFF
TGTGCCAGCAGCTTAACCAGCCCAGCTGAAGCTTTCTTT
>.|14|TRBV28|TRBJ1-3|.
CASTPRSAGNTIYF
TGTGCCAGCACCCCGAGGTCTGCAGGAAACACCATATATTTT
>.|12|TRBV6-1|TRBJ2-1|.
CASSPRNNEQFF
TGTGCCAGCAGTCCCCGCAACAATGAGCAGTTCTTC
>.|13|TRBV28|TRBJ1-2|TRBD1
CASRTGGEYGYTF
TGTGCCAGCCGGACAGGAGGAGAATATGGCTACACCTTC
>few|14|TRBV9|TRBJ1-4|.
CASSPEAWGEKLFF
TGTGCCAGCAGCCCTGAGGCCTGGGGTGAAAAACTGTTTTTT
>once|14|TRBV6-5|TRBJ1-1|.
CASSYSWGGTEAFF
TGTGCCAGCAGTTACTCCTGGGGGGGCACTGAAGCTTTCTTT
>.|18|TRBV14|TRBJ2-5|TRBD2
CASSKGLAGGGYQETQYF
TGTGCCAGCAGCAAGGGACTAGCGGGAGGAGGGTACCAAGAGACCCAGTACTTC
>few|12|TRBV10-2|TRBJ2-7|.
CASSQGRYEQYF
TGCGCCAGCAGTCAGGGACGCTACGAGCAGTACTTC